This TCR beta chain originates from a study of tumor-infiltrating lymphocytes in primary liver carcinoma. Study summary: Regardless of tissue type, samples showed similar yields of roughly 3.65 to 8 million productive TCRbeta reads.

Points from the study as a whole: When set against blood, tumors had a significantly higher top-250-clone fraction (p = 0.039).

Points on this clonotype: Its antigen is unidentified. The junction and the germline gene differ at one end; a read error may be behind it.

TCR beta cDNA was made from 450 to 600 ng total RNA with a constant-region primer. Nested multiplex PCR, run for three rounds with slightly modified ARM-PCR, yielded TCR beta libraries. TRBV1-TRBV30 forward primers paired with a C-beta reverse primer drove the first two PCR rounds, roughly 9 cycles each. TCRdb re-analysed the multiplex PCR reads in MiXCR, keeping a single row per CDR3 protein. The table lists about 21,000 distinct CDR3 sequences, 60% to 80% of them singletons. Unsorted bulk tissue of about 20-32 mg yielded co-extracted RNA and DNA. Germline V gives CDR1 SGHAT, CDR2 FQDESV (reference sequence). The CDR3 loop spans 15 amino acids.

The chain employs TRBV11-1 and TRBJ2-1; no clear D gene. The receptor's source is a woman in her 30s with primary liver carcinoma and hepatitis B virus infection. Source material: liver tumor tissue from sampling region 1. Subset in this sample: tumor region T1, superior pole. CDR3 sequence reads: CASSRRHASYNAQFF. CDR3 nucleotides: TGTGCCAGCAGTCGGAGACATGCCTCCTACAATGCGCAGTTCTTC.